These T cell receptor beta chains were read from a single sample in a study of T-cell reconstitution after alpha-beta-depleted transplantation in children. TCRdb analysed the PCR reads with MiXCR anew, one entry per CDR3 protein. The table has hundreds of thousands of distinct CDR3 sequences, about 15% seen once. The specimen comprised PBMCs from the stem cell graft donor, sampled from the stem cell graft. The receptor set was obtained from a human donor who donated a stem cell graft to a child with acute myeloid leukemia. CDR3s include the opening cysteine and the closing phenylalanine or tryptophan. The D gene is left open where the match is weak. A row's size may be missing; if present it is once, few, many or a size class.

>many|TRBJ1-2|TRBV5-4|.
CASSQQGGSVDYGYTF
TGTGCCAGCAGCCAACAAGGGGGGAGTGTCGACTATGGCTACACCTTC
>.|TRBJ2-5|TRBV5-1|.
CASSLEIGMLDETQYF
TGCGCCAGCAGCTTGGAGATAGGGATGTTGGACGAGACCCAGTACTTC
>.|TRBJ1-5|TRBV6-2/TRBV6-3|TRBD1
CASSYRDSFQPQHF
TGTGCCAGCAGTTATCGGGACAGTTTTCAGCCCCAGCATTTT
>few|TRBJ1-2|TRBV12-3/TRBV12-4|.
CASSNLEGTF
TGTGCCAGCAGTAACTTAGAGGGGACCTTC
>many|TRBJ1-2|TRBV29-1|.
CSVGGDTANYGYTF
TGCAGCGTTGGAGGCGACACAGCTAACTATGGCTACACCTTC
>few|TRBJ1-5|TRBV20-1|.
CSARPTTGSNQPQHF
TGCAGTGCTAGACCAACTACAGGTAGCAATCAGCCCCAGCATTTT
>.|TRBJ1-2|TRBV7-2|.
CASSSSHFYGYTF
TGTGCCAGCAGCTCCTCCCATTTCTATGGCTACACCTTC
>many|TRBJ2-7|TRBV12-3/TRBV12-4|TRBD1
CASSSRQGNYEQYF
TGTGCCAGCAGTTCTCGACAGGGGAACTACGAGCAGTACTTC
>once|TRBJ1-3|TRBV5-1|TRBD1
CASSLEGTARISGNTIYF
TGCGCCAGCAGCTTGGAAGGGACAGCTCGAATCTCTGGAAACACCATATATTTT
>many|TRBJ1-4|TRBV7-2|TRBD1
CASSLMFGTGGEKLFF
TGTGCCAGCAGCTTAATGTTCGGGACAGGGGGGGAAAAACTGTTTTTT
>many|TRBJ2-1|TRBV6-5|.
CATGYNEQFF
TGTGCCACCGGATACAATGAGCAGTTCTTC
>.|TRBJ2-2|TRBV20-1|TRBD2
CSAKLLAGDTGELFF
TGCAGTGCTAAGCTGCTAGCGGGGGACACCGGGGAGCTGTTTTTT
>few|TRBJ2-3|TRBV7-8|.
CASSLVLADTQYF
TGTGCCAGCAGCTTAGTGTTGGCAGATACGCAGTATTTT
>many|TRBJ1-2|TRBV4-2|.
CASSLRQHSNDQGYTF
TGTGCCAGCAGCCTTCGACAGCATTCGAATGATCAAGGCTACACCTTC
>.|TRBJ2-1|TRBV7-9|.
CASSLDRTEQFF
TGTGCCAGCAGCCTCGACAGAACGGAGCAGTTCTTC
>few|TRBJ2-7|TRBV7-9|TRBD2
CASSASGEGHEQYF
TGTGCCAGCAGCGCAAGCGGGGAGGGGCACGAGCAGTACTTC
>.|TRBJ1-1|TRBV5-6|.
CASSLGQRVSEAFF
TGTGCCAGCAGCTTGGGACAGAGAGTTAGTGAAGCTTTCTTT
>.|TRBJ1-6|TRBV6-2/TRBV6-3|.
CASTRTVDSPLHF
TGTGCCAGCACCCGGACGGTCGATTCACCCCTCCACTTT
>.|TRBJ1-4|TRBV7-2|TRBD1
CASSRQGKANEKLFF
TGTGCCAGCAGCCGACAGGGGAAGGCTAATGAAAAACTGTTTTTT
>few|TRBJ1-1|TRBV6-2/TRBV6-3|.
CASSYGNPEAFF
TGTGCCAGCAGTTACGGTAACCCTGAAGCTTTCTTT
>.|TRBJ1-5|TRBV20-1|.
CSARAGGRWNQPQHF
TGCAGTGCTAGAGCCGGAGGACGATGGAATCAGCCCCAGCATTTT
>many|TRBJ1-1|TRBV20-1|TRBD1
CSASRGLDTEAFF
TGCAGTGCTTCCAGGGGGCTTGACACTGAAGCTTTCTTT
>few|TRBJ2-1|TRBV6-5|.
CASSYLPVGEENNEQFF
TGTGCCAGCAGTTACCTTCCGGTCGGGGAAGAAAACAATGAGCAGTTCTTC
>many|TRBJ2-3|TRBV4-2|.
CASSQGSETDTQYF
TGTGCCAGCAGCCAAGGAAGCGAGACAGATACGCAGTATTTT
>many|TRBJ1-1|TRBV27|.
CASRDLTTEAFF
TGTGCCAGCAGGGATCTGACCACTGAAGCTTTCTTT
>few|TRBJ2-3|TRBV7-9|TRBD1
CASSEGQGAKDTQYF
TGTGCCAGCAGCGAGGGACAGGGGGCTAAAGATACGCAGTATTTT
>.|TRBJ1-1|TRBV10-3|.
CAISEGAVGNTEAFF
TGTGCCATCAGTGAGGGGGCAGTGGGGAACACTGAAGCTTTCTTT
>many|TRBJ2-7|TRBV20-1|.
CSARDLDGGNEQYF
TGCAGTGCTAGAGATTTGGACGGGGGCAACGAGCAGTACTTC
>.|TRBJ1-1|TRBV12-5|.
CASGSLTNTEAFF
TGTGCTAGTGGTTCCCTTACGAACACTGAAGCTTTCTTT
>many|TRBJ1-6|TRBV9|.
CASSVVPGEDSPLHF
TGTGCCAGCAGCGTAGTCCCGGGCGAGGATTCACCCCTCCACTTT
>.|TRBJ2-1|TRBV12-3/TRBV12-4|.
CASSSALDGNEQFF
TGTGCCAGCAGTTCGGCACTCGACGGCAATGAGCAGTTCTTC
>many|TRBJ1-2|TRBV20-1|.
CSARVRRENYGYTF
TGCAGTGCACGGGTGAGAAGGGAGAACTATGGCTACACCTTC